Below are 21 T cell receptor beta chains sequenced from a single sample in a study of T cell responses to AZD1222 COVID-19 vaccine. Method: immunoSEQ multiplex PCR; TCRdb's copy keeps in-frame clones and lacks some. The sample yields 86,000 or so clones, roughly 90% seen once. Material: peripheral blood, obtained 28 days after the second AZD1222 dose. The receptors derive from an adult who received the AZD1222 COVID-19 vaccine.

The chain recombines TRBV7-2 with TRBJ2-5, with D uncertain. CDR3 length: 15 residues. The germline CDR1 and CDR2 sequences are SGHTA and FQGNSA. Trimming pared 1 base from V and 2 bases from J, leaving 11 bases between. CDR3 residues: CASSLGWAPQETQYF. The DNA of the CDR3 is TGTGCCAGCAGCTTAGGTTGGGCTCCTCAAGAGACCCAGTACTTC. Filled out from reference TRBV7-2 and TRBJ2-5, the complete variable domain reads GAGVSQSPSNKVTEKGKDVELRCDPISGHTALYWYRQSLGQGLEFLIYFQGNSAPDKSGLPSDRFSAERTGGSVSTLTIQRTQQEDSAVYLCASSLGWAPQETQYFGPGTRLLVL.

Remarks on this clone: Other DNA sequences in this specimen translate into the identical CDR3. The rearrangement joins TRBV7-9 to TRBJ2-1; no definite D call. Germline V gene data show CDR1 as SEHNR and CDR2 as FQNEAQ (reference sequence). V was shortened by 0 bases and J by 4 bases, with 7 bases between the two germline ends. The length of the CDR3 is 14 residues. The CDR3 region is CASSLAPSYNEQFF. Written as DNA, the CDR3 is TGTGCCAGCAGCTTAGCGCCTAGTTACAATGAGCAGTTCTTC.

The chain couples TRBV6-9 to TRBJ1-5; no definite D call. CDR1 is MNHGY and CDR2 is SVAAGI in the germline V gene. V lost 4 bases and J lost 0, with 10 bases in between. This CDR3 region has 15 residues. CDR3 coding DNA: TGTGCCAGCAGTTTGTCTGACCATAGCAATCAGCCCCAGCATTTT. Amino acids: CASSLSDHSNQPQHF.

The CDR3 DNA reads as TGTGCCAGCAGCTTGACAGGGGGAAGCAATCAGCCCCAGCATTTT. Its protein product is CASSLTGGSNQPQHF. The chain recombines TRBV5-5 with TRBJ1-5; 8 bases agree with TRBD1. This CDR3 has 15 amino acids. In germline, CDR1 is SGHKS, CDR2 YYEKEE (reference sequence). The V segment lost 1 base and the J segment 1 base; nucleotides outside the gene matches: 1.

This clone was observed a single time. The genes are TRBV5-5 and TRBJ2-2, with 9 bases matching TRBD1. CDR3 length: 18 residues. Germline CDR1 and CDR2: SGHKS and YYEKEE (reference sequence). The V and J ends lost 0 bases and 1 base, in that order; junction bases with no gene match: 7. The CDR3 reads CASSLVTQGALNTGELFF. The CDR3 DNA follows: TGTGCCAGCAGCTTGGTAACACAGGGGGCTTTGAACACCGGGGAGCTGTTTTTT.

The sample holds a few counts of this clone. V and J are TRBV7-8 and TRBJ1-4; TRBD1 matches at 7 bases. This CDR3 is built from 15 residues. V dropped 5 bases and J dropped 0; count of bases not matched to a gene: 3. Germline loops: CDR1 SGHVS, CDR2 FQNEAQ. The chain's CDR3 is CASSEGQATNEKLFF. As DNA, the CDR3 is TGTGCCAGCAGCGAAGGACAGGCAACTAATGAAAAACTGTTTTTT.

The genes are TRBV28 and TRBJ1-4; tentative D call: TRBD1 (6 bases). This CDR3 has 14 residues. Germline loops: CDR1 MDHEN, CDR2 SYDVKM. The ends were cut back, 7 bases at V and 8 bases at J, with 17 bases in the middle. The CDR3 region is CASTRGGRSEKLFF. The DNA for the CDR3 is TGTGCCAGCACGAGAGGGGGGCGTTCGGAAAAACTGTTTTTT. The entire variable domain, with the rest obtained from reference TRBV28 and TRBJ1-4, is as follows: DVKVTQSSRYLVKRTGEKVFLECVQDMDHENMFWYRQDPGLGLRLIYFSYDVKMKEKGDIPEGYSVSREKKERFSLILESASTNQTSMYLCASTRGGRSEKLFFGSGTQLSVL.

The genes are TRBV18 and TRBJ1-2; TRBD1 matches at 9 bases. Trimming cost V 3 bases and J 3 bases; bases outside gene matches: 5. This CDR3 has 15 amino acids. Germline CDR1 reads KGHSH; CDR2 reads LQKENI. CDR3 protein: CASSPSQGADYGYTF. CDR3 bases: TGTGCCAGCTCACCCTCACAGGGGGCGGACTATGGCTACACCTTC.

This clone was counted only a few times. The chain carries TRBV6-6 and TRBJ1-2, with a weak D call TRBD1 (5 bases). The germline V and J ends were trimmed by 5 bases and 8 bases, with 24 bases remaining between them. The germline V gene has CDR1 MNHNY and CDR2 SVGAGI (reference sequence). The CDR3 totals 16 residues. CDR3 loop: CASSRLGIVGTQGYTF. The CDR3 bases are TGTGCCAGCAGTCGACTTGGGATCGTTGGGACTCAGGGCTACACCTTC.

This sequence joins TRBV6-2 or TRBV6-3 and TRBJ2-3; 7 nucleotides line up with TRBD2. The trim removed 6 bases at V and 2 bases at J, leaving 8 bases unmatched. The V gene's germline CDR1 is MNHEY and CDR2 SVGEGT. The CDR3 runs to 15 residues. DNA of the CDR3: TGTGCCAGCAGCCACGTCGGGAGGAACACAGATACGCAGTATTTT. Its translation is CASSHVGRNTDTQYF.

This chain uses TRBV7-9 with TRBJ1-1; D gene ambiguous. CDR1 is SEHNR, CDR2 FQNEAQ, per germline (reference sequence). V was pared by 4 bases and J by 5 bases, with 8 bases between. This CDR3 region has 12 residues. The CDR3: CASSSISTEAFF. CDR3 coding DNA: TGTGCCAGCAGCTCCATATCAACTGAAGCTTTCTTT.

The V gene is TRBV7-6, the J gene TRBJ2-1, with 7 bases matching TRBD2. This CDR3 is 15 amino acids long. Germline CDR1 reads SGHVS; CDR2 reads FNYEAQ. The V segment lost 6 bases and the J segment 5 bases; nucleotides outside the gene matches: 10. CDR3 loop: CASSSRLLANNEQFF. CDR3 coding DNA: TGTGCCAGCAGTTCCAGGCTACTAGCGAACAATGAGCAGTTCTTC. Combining the CDR3 with reference TRBV7-6 and TRBJ2-1 gives the whole variable domain GAGVSQSPRYKVTKRGQDVALRCDPISGHVSLYWYRQALGQGPEFLTYFNYEAQQDKSGLPNDRFSAERPEGSISTLTIQRTEQRDSAMYRCASSSRLLANNEQFFGPGTRLTVL.

This chain joins TRBV29-1 and TRBJ2-1, with 8 positions matching TRBD1. V lost 6 bases and J lost 1; bases outside the gene matches: 2. The CDR3 totals 13 residues. Germline V gene sequence: CDR1 SQVTM, CDR2 ANQGSEA. The CDR3 here is CSVGDRSYNEQFF. CDR3 sequence (DNA): TGCAGCGTGGGGGACAGGTCCTACAATGAGCAGTTCTTC.

The chain couples TRBV14 to TRBJ2-7, with 11 bases matching TRBD2. V lost 0 bases to trimming and J lost 5 bases; unmatched junction nucleotides: 6. In germline, CDR1 is SGHDN, CDR2 FVKESK. The CDR3 covers 16 residues. CDR3 DNA sequence: TGTGCCAGCAGCCAAGACCCCGGACTAGCGGGTAACGAGCAGTACTTC. Amino acid sequence: CASSQDPGLAGNEQYF.

The genes are TRBV5-1 and TRBJ2-3, with D hard to call. The V end lost 3 bases, the J end lost 8 bases, and 10 bases lay between the germline ends. This CDR3 region has 12 residues. Looked up from germline, CDR1 is SGHRS and CDR2 is YFSETQ. CDR3 in amino acids: CASSSSSGTQYF. The CDR3 DNA sequence: TGCGCCAGCAGCTCGAGTAGTGGTACGCAGTATTTT.

This rearrangement joins TRBV6-2 or TRBV6-3 to TRBJ2-3, with a possible D match to TRBD1 (6 bases). Trimming cost V 1 base and J 1 base, with 9 bases left between them. CDR1 and CDR2 (germline): MNHEY, SVGEGT. CDR3 length: 15 residues. Written as DNA, the CDR3 is TGTGCCAGCAGTTACTGGGGGCTCGGCACAGATACGCAGTATTTT. This translates into CASSYWGLGTDTQYF.

The CDR3 spells CASSYSWDTQYF. In DNA form, the CDR3 reads TGTGCCAGCAGTTACTCTTGGGATACGCAGTATTTT. This chain uses TRBV6-2 or TRBV6-3 with TRBJ2-3; D ambiguous. The germline V and J ends were trimmed by 0 bases and 6 bases, with 4 bases remaining between them. The CDR3 is 12 amino acids. The V gene's germline CDR1 is MNHEY and CDR2 SVGEGT.

This chain connects TRBV5-5 to TRBJ2-5, with D perhaps matching TRBD1 or TRBD2 (5 bases each). CDR1 SGHKS and CDR2 YYEKEE come from the germline V gene (reference sequence). The CDR3 has 15 residues. Trimming shortened V by 4 bases and J by 2 bases, and 15 bases separated the two germline ends. The CDR3 DNA sequence: TGTGCCAGCAGCCTGACTGGGACGTATCAAGAGACCCAGTACTTC. It is translated as CASSLTGTYQETQYF.

V and J are TRBV4-2 and TRBJ2-1; 8 nucleotides match TRBD2. The CDR3 is 16 residues long. Looked up from germline, CDR1 is LGHNA and CDR2 is YNFKEQ. The V and J ends lost 3 bases and 2 bases, in that order; junction bases with no gene match: 6. The CDR3 reads CASSQGAGVAYNEQFF. The CDR3 DNA follows: TGTGCCAGCAGCCAGGGAGCGGGAGTCGCCTACAATGAGCAGTTCTTC.

The chain recombines TRBV2 with TRBJ2-1, with D maybe TRBD2 (6 bases). Per the germline V gene, CDR1 is SNHLY and CDR2 is FYNNEI. With 6 bases removed from V and 2 bases from J, the gap between germline ends came to 11 bases. CDR3 length equals 14 residues. The CDR3 loop is CASSGGTPYNEQFF. The DNA for the CDR3 is TGTGCCAGCAGCGGCGGGACCCCCTACAATGAGCAGTTCTTC.

The chain has TRBV6-5 and TRBJ2-7; D may be TRBD2 (7 bases). The germline CDR1 and CDR2 sequences are MNHEY and SVGAGI. V was trimmed by 6 bases and J by 4 bases, leaving 19 bases between them. The CDR3 loop spans 15 amino acids. CDR3 sequence (DNA): TGTGCCAGCAGGCTTGGAGGGGGGGGAGGGTACGAGCAGTACTTC. This codes for CASRLGGGGGYEQYF.